The T cell receptor (beta chain) described here comes from a study of tumor-infiltrating lymphocytes in primary liver carcinoma. Broader study findings: Tumor-adjacent and tumor-blood pairs showed less overlap than tumor region pairs.

The study co-extracted DNA and RNA from around 20-30 mg of unsorted bulk tissue. As for this clonotype: Antigen: not known. Compared with germline, one end of the junction differs, possibly owing to a read error.

The input was 500 ng total RNA; TCR beta cDNA was made from it with a constant-region primer. Employing slightly modified ARM-PCR, three nested multiplex PCR rounds were run, and these gave rise to the TCR beta libraries. The opening two PCR rounds, 10 cycles each, paired TRBV1-TRBV30 forward primers with a C-beta reverse primer. MiXCR was run by TCRdb on the multiplex PCR reads, yielding one entry per CDR3 protein. The profile shows 110,000 or so distinct CDR3 sequences, roughly 80% of them singletons. The CDR3 has 17 amino acids. Germline CDR1 MNHEY, CDR2 SVGEGT. The origin of this receptor is a middle-aged man with primary liver carcinoma and hepatitis B virus infection. The sample comprised liver tumor tissue from sampling region 3. The subset is: tumor region T3, left-lateral pole. V is TRBV6-2 or TRBV6-3 and J is TRBJ1-5; D remains ambiguous. The CDR3 spells CASSYSPYRDSIQSQHF. Written as DNA, the CDR3 is TGTGCCAGCAGTTACTCCCCTTACAGAGATAGCATTCAGTCCCAGCATTTT.